The next 24 T cell receptor beta chains were all read from a single sample in a study of shared clonotypes between healthy human individuals. Sequenced by immunoSEQ multiplex PCR; TCRdb stores in-frame clones only, minus some. Here the sample spans about 2,500,000 clones, approximately 94% being singletons. Sequenced input: naive CD4+ T cells sorted from blood. The subset here: CD45RA+ positively selected. These receptors were taken from a man aged 18 to 29 in good health.

The V gene is TRBV5-3, the J gene TRBJ2-7; TRBD1 or TRBD2 may be the D gene (6 bases each). TRBV5-3 is filed as an ORF, its function uncertain. CDR3 size: 15 residues. V lost 0 bases and J 3 bases, leaving 13 bases between the germline ends. The DNA for the CDR3 is TGTGCCAGAAGCTTGGATCCAGGGGACTTCTACGAGCAGTACTTC. Its protein product is CARSLDPGDFYEQYF.

The chain has TRBV5-4 and TRBJ2-7; 10 bases agree with TRBD2. V dropped 4 bases and J dropped 3; count of bases not matched to a gene: 7. Germline CDR1 reads SGHNT; CDR2 reads YYREEE (reference sequence). CDR3 length: 15 amino acids. In nucleotides, the CDR3 is TGTGCCAGCAGCACTGGACTAGCGGACTTCTACGAGCAGTACTTC. Amino acids: CASSTGLADFYEQYF. The complete variable domain, with remaining parts taken from reference TRBV5-4 and TRBJ2-7, reads ETGVTQSPTHLIKTRGQQVTLRCSSQSGHNTVSWYQQALGQGPQFIFQYYREEENGRGNFPPRFSGLQFPNYSSELNVNALELDDSALYLCASSTGLADFYEQYFGPGTRLTVT.

Worth noting for this clone: The same CDR3 arises from other DNA sequences in this sample as well. This sequence joins TRBV7-2 and TRBJ2-7; D unclear. Germline V gives CDR1 SGHTA, CDR2 FQGNSA. The CDR3 consists of 11 residues. Trimming removed 5 bases from V and 3 bases from J, with 5 bases in between. For the CDR3, the DNA is TGTGCCAGCAGCCTCCACTACGAGCAGTACTTC. Translating it yields CASSLHYEQYF.

The CDR3 nucleotides are TGCAGCGTTGAGGGGACAGTTCTGGGCTACACCTTC. Its protein is CSVEGTVLGYTF. The chain is built from TRBV29-1 and TRBJ1-2; 7 nucleotides agree with TRBD1. Germline values: CDR1 SQVTM, CDR2 ANQGSEA. J lost 8 bases, V lost 3 bases, and 6 bases had no gene match. The CDR3 loop spans 12 amino acids.

The chain uses TRBV11-2 and TRBJ1-3, with a possible D match to TRBD1 (5 bases). Germline CDR1 is SGHAT and CDR2 is FQNNGV. V was shortened by 5 bases and J by 4 bases, with 15 bases between the two germline ends. This CDR3 comprises 15 residues. CDR3 nucleotides: TGTGCCAGCAGCGCGACCGGGACGGCAGGAAACACCATATATTTT. Its translation is CASSATGTAGNTIYF.

The chain joins TRBV28 to TRBJ2-5; D tentatively fits TRBD1 or TRBD2 (6 bases each). Germline V gene data show CDR1 as MDHEN and CDR2 as SYDVKM. CDR3 size: 15 residues. Trimming left V 7 bases short and J 6 bases short, with 21 bases between. Written as DNA, the CDR3 is TGTGCCAGCACCTGGGGGGAGAGGGGGAAGAAGACCCAGTACTTC. It codes for CASTWGERGKKTQYF.

This chain connects TRBV5-1 to TRBJ2-2; D remains unclear. The germline V gene has CDR1 SGHRS and CDR2 YFSETQ. V was pared by 0 bases and J by 0 bases, with 9 bases between. The CDR3 length is 16 residues. The CDR3 region is CASSLALGTNTGELFF. The CDR3 DNA is TGCGCCAGCAGCTTGGCGCTAGGGACGAACACCGGGGAGCTGTTTTTT.

The rearrangement links TRBV7-9 to TRBJ2-3; 9 bases agree with TRBD2. CDR3 size: 16 residues. Germline CDR1 reads SEHNR; CDR2 reads FQNEAQ (reference sequence). V lost 5 bases, J lost 4 bases, and 10 bases stayed unmatched. For the CDR3, the DNA is TGTGCCAGCAGCCCATCTAGCGGGAAGTGGGCAGATACGCAGTATTTT. It is translated as CASSPSSGKWADTQYF.

V gene TRBV10-3 combines with J gene TRBJ1-5; TRBD1 matches 12 bases. The CDR3 runs to 14 residues. V was pared by 10 bases and J by 6 bases, with 7 bases of the junction left unmatched. Germline V CDR1 and CDR2: ENHRY, SYGVKD. DNA of the CDR3: TGTGCCACTTCCGGGACAGGGGGCCGTCAGCCCCAGCATTTT. Its translation is CATSGTGGRQPQHF.

The chain links TRBV9 to TRBJ1-5, with 9 bases fitting TRBD1. The germline V gene has CDR1 SGDLS and CDR2 YYNGEE. The CDR3 loop spans 14 amino acids. V lost 5 bases and J lost 7; bases outside the gene matches: 7. The CDR3 reads CASRAQGAGQPQHF. The CDR3 nucleotides read TGTGCCAGCAGAGCACAGGGGGCTGGGCAGCCCCAGCATTTT.

The chain combines TRBV7-3 with TRBJ1-5, with D maybe TRBD1 (5 bases). Trimming took off 1 base at V and 0 bases at J, with 19 bases between the two ends. The CDR3 is 19 amino acids. The germline CDR1 and CDR2 sequences are SGHTA and FQGTGA. The CDR3 nucleotides read TGTGCCAGCAGCTTAAAGACCCAGAGGGGTGCTTATAGCAATCAGCCCCAGCATTTT. Its protein is CASSLKTQRGAYSNQPQHF.

In this sample, this clone turned up a few times. The V gene is TRBV6-6, the J gene TRBJ2-7; 8 bases agree with TRBD2. Trimming cost V 6 bases and J 4 bases; bases outside gene matches: 8. Looked up from germline, CDR1 is MNHNY and CDR2 is SVGAGI (reference sequence). The CDR3 length is 14 residues. Here the CDR3 DNA reads TGTGCCAGCAGATTAGCGGGAACGAGTTACGAGCAGTACTTC. This encodes CASRLAGTSYEQYF.

J is TRBJ1-6 and V is TRBV19, with D perhaps matching TRBD1 (5 bases). Trimming took off 5 bases at V and 7 bases at J, with 15 bases between the two ends. The CDR3 has 15 residues. Germline loops: CDR1 LNHDA, CDR2 SQIVND (reference sequence). CDR3: CASSRGGGANSPLHF. The CDR3 DNA follows: TGTGCCAGTAGTCGCGGGGGGGGAGCGAATTCACCCCTCCACTTT.

V and J are TRBV18 and TRBJ2-7, with D possibly matching TRBD1 (5 bases). This CDR3 spans 15 amino acids. Germline V CDR1 and CDR2: KGHSH, LQKENI. V was trimmed by 3 bases and J by 6 bases, leaving 18 bases between them. The DNA of the CDR3 is TGTGCCAGCTCACCGAGAGGTAGGGGCTCGCTCGAGCAGTACTTC. Protein: CASSPRGRGSLEQYF.

Remarks on this clone: Different DNA sequences within this sample yield the same CDR3. The gene calls are TRBV5-4 and TRBJ2-5; TRBD1 aligns across 8 bases. Germline V gene lookup returns CDR1 SGHNT and CDR2 YYREEE (reference sequence). Germline trimming cut 3 bases from V and 5 bases from J; bases unmatched to any gene: 3. The CDR3 spans 13 residues. The CDR3 DNA is TGTGCCAGCAGCTCAGACAGGGGTGAGACCCAGTACTTC. Protein sequence: CASSSDRGETQYF.

The chain couples TRBV4-1 to TRBJ2-7; TRBD1 agrees at 7 bases. Germline lookup yields CDR1 MGHRA and CDR2 YSYEKL. The length of the CDR3 is 17 residues. The J segment lost 5 bases and the V segment lost 1 base, leaving 14 bases of the junction unmatched. CDR3 protein: CASSQVRFVGQFDEQYF. The CDR3 bases are TGCGCCAGCAGCCAAGTCAGATTTGTGGGACAGTTCGACGAGCAGTACTTC.

The CDR3 coding sequence is TGTGCCAGCAGTCGACGGACAGGGACTCCAAACATTCAGTACTTC. Its translation is CASSRRTGTPNIQYF. The chain employs TRBV6-5 and TRBJ2-4, with TRBD1 identical over 8 bases. The CDR3 has 15 residues. V was pared by 5 bases and J by 6 bases, with 9 bases of the junction left unmatched. Germline CDR1 MNHEY, CDR2 SVGAGI.

The V and J genes are TRBV5-1 and TRBJ1-1, with TRBD1 matching 11 bases. V was clipped by 4 bases and J by 0 bases; unmatched bases: 5. There are 16 residues in the CDR3. Germline V lookup: CDR1 SGHRS, CDR2 YFSETQ. The CDR3 region has the DNA TGCGCCAGCAGCATTGGGACAGGGGGACTGAACACTGAAGCTTTCTTT. This gives the protein CASSIGTGGLNTEAFF.

The chain couples TRBV27 to TRBJ2-7; the D gene is possibly TRBD1 (6 bases). The CDR3 has 15 amino acids. Germline V CDR1 and CDR2: MNHEY, SMNVEV (reference sequence). V lost 4 bases and J 0 bases, leaving 13 bases between the germline ends. CDR3 bases: TGTGCCAGCAGTTCGACAGGTGCCAACTCCTACGAGCAGTACTTC. It encodes CASSSTGANSYEQYF.

The chain combines TRBV28 with TRBJ2-7; a weak D match, TRBD1 (6 bases). The CDR3 contains 15 residues. Germline-derived CDR1 and CDR2 are MDHEN and SYDVKM. The germline V and J ends were trimmed by 3 bases and 0 bases, with 12 bases remaining between them. CDR3 protein: CASSFGTPNSYEQYF. Here the CDR3 DNA reads TGTGCCAGCAGTTTTGGGACACCTAACTCCTACGAGCAGTACTTC.

The chain couples TRBV19 to TRBJ2-2; 11 bases match TRBD2. V trimming: 3 bases; J trimming: 6 bases; junction bases outside the gene matches: 6. CDR3 length: 16 amino acids. Per germline, CDR1 LNHDA and CDR2 SQIVND (reference sequence). The CDR3 is CASSIHSGGAPGELFF. The CDR3 DNA is TGTGCCAGTAGTATCCATAGCGGGGGGGCGCCCGGGGAGCTGTTTTTT.

The V call is TRBV28, the J call TRBJ2-2; possibly TRBD2 for D (6 bases). CDR1 is MDHEN, CDR2 SYDVKM, per germline. V lost 3 bases to trimming and J lost 4 bases, with 18 bases between them. This CDR3 comprises 17 residues. The CDR3 loop is CASSFRPGMGGTGELFF. For the CDR3, the DNA is TGTGCCAGCAGTTTCCGGCCAGGGATGGGAGGCACCGGGGAGCTGTTTTTT.

The J gene is TRBJ2-4, the V gene TRBV30; no clear D gene. This CDR3 is 15 amino acids long. Germline values: CDR1 GTSNPN, CDR2 SVGIG (reference sequence). V was trimmed by 0 bases and J by 7 bases, leaving 16 bases between them. This CDR3 reads CAWSVRPSTGNIQYF. The CDR3 nucleotides are TGTGCCTGGAGTGTACGTCCTAGTACTGGGAACATTCAGTACTTC.

In this sample, this clone turned up once. The chain employs TRBV11-2 and TRBJ2-5, with 9 bases that match TRBD1. CDR3 length: 17 residues. After removal of 1 base from V and 2 bases from J, the junction contained 8 bases not matched to a gene. CDR1 is SGHAT, CDR2 FQNNGV, per germline. DNA for the CDR3: TGTGCCAGCAGCTTAGCGGGACAGGGTTCCCCACAAGAGACCCAGTACTTC. Its translation is CASSLAGQGSPQETQYF.